This paragraph covers one T cell receptor beta chain sequence. Its antigen is not known. These data originate in a study of OX40 agonist ivuxolimab in advanced cancers. About the study: The patients received ivuxolimab by intravenous route every 2 weeks at 0.01 to 10 mg/kg. Three individuals attained partial responses, comprising one hepatocellular carcinoma case and two cutaneous melanoma cases. The study's findings and limits: The authors did not determine the antigen specificity of the expanded peripheral T cells. Some of the nonresponding patients also showed low levels of normalized T-cell clonal expansion.

Per germline, CDR1 MDHEN and CDR2 SYDVKM. J was trimmed by 2 bases and V by 3 bases; bases with no gene match: 9. The CDR3 is 16 residues long. Produced via immunoSEQ multiplex PCR; TCRdb's table is partial and in-frame only. The sample includes 35,000 to 45,000 clones, roughly 84% of them seen just once. The sample was CD4+ or CD8+ T cells sorted from blood, taken in a trial of the OX40 agonist ivuxolimab. V usage is TRBV28 and J usage is TRBJ1-2; 7 nucleotides line up with TRBD1. The origin of this receptor is an adult with an advanced solid tumor such as melanoma, head and neck, liver or kidney cancer. CDR3 coding DNA: TGTGCCAGCAGTTTTCCCCGCGAAGGGGGCAACTATGGCTACACCTTC. Its protein is CASSFPREGGNYGYTF.